Listed below are T cell receptor beta chains from one sample, sequenced in a study of vaccination effects on CD4 cells after COVID-19. Sequencing was performed with immunoSEQ multiplex PCR; in TCRdb, only in-frame clones are kept and a portion is missing. The sample yields tens of thousands of clones, roughly two thirds seen once. The antigens for these receptors are not known. The source material was CD4+ T cells from PBMCs cultured with SARS-CoV-2 spike peptides, sampled before COVID-19 vaccination. The source of these receptors is a human donor who received a COVID-19 vaccine. Both conserved end residues are part of each CDR3. The D gene is left open where the match is weak. Clone size appears in some rows only: once, few, many, or a class for an expanded clone.

J,D,size,V,DNA,CDR3
TRBJ2-3,NA,NA,TRBV3-1/TRBV3-2,TGTGCCAGCAGCCAAGTAGGAGATACGCAGTATTTT,CASSQVGDTQYF
TRBJ1-2,NA,few,TRBV3-1/TRBV3-2,TGTGCCAGCAGCCAAGAACTGGGGTTGTATGGCTACACCTTC,CASSQELGLYGYTF
TRBJ2-2,TRBD2,NA,TRBV20-1,TGCAGTGCTAGTGGACTAGCGGGGGGACGCGATGGCACCGGGGAGCTGTTTTTT,CSASGLAGGRDGTGELFF
TRBJ1-2,NA,once,TRBV2,TGTGCCAGCAGTGAATCTCCAGTCAACTATGGCTACACCTTC,CASSESPVNYGYTF
TRBJ2-5,NA,NA,TRBV5-1,TGCGCCAGCAGCTTGGGGGGTGCTCCGAAAGAGACCCAGTACTTC,CASSLGGAPKETQYF
TRBJ2-5,NA,few,TRBV11-3,TGTGCCAGCAGCTTAGAGTTAGCAGAGACCCAGTACTTC,CASSLELAETQYF
TRBJ1-5,TRBD1,NA,TRBV19,TGTGCCAGTAGTATATCCGGACAGGGGATTTTGGGCAATCAGCCCCAGCATTTT,CASSISGQGILGNQPQHF
TRBJ1-5,NA,NA,TRBV6-5,TGTGCCAGCGGGACGACAGAGCCCCAGCATTTT,CASGTTEPQHF
TRBJ1-5,NA,NA,TRBV6-6,TGTGCCAGCTCATCCCCACAGGGAAGGCAGCCCCAGCATTTT,CASSSPQGRQPQHF
TRBJ1-6,NA,NA,TRBV4-3,TGCGCCAGCAGCACTAGGTCCACCAATTCACCCCTCCACTTT,CASSTRSTNSPLHF
TRBJ1-1,NA,NA,TRBV2,TGTGCCAGCAGTGCGGGACCCTATAACACTGAAGCTTTCTTT,CASSAGPYNTEAFF
TRBJ2-7,NA,few,TRBV5-1,TGCGCCAGCAGCTTGGCCCCGGTTAGCTCCTACGAGCAGTACTTC,CASSLAPVSSYEQYF
TRBJ2-1,NA,NA,TRBV7-2,TGTGCCAGCAGCTTACGGTACAATGAGCAGTTCTTC,CASSLRYNEQFF
TRBJ1-2,NA,NA,TRBV19,TGTGCCAGTAGTAAGGAGGCAGGATACTATGGCTACACCTTC,CASSKEAGYYGYTF
TRBJ1-1,NA,NA,TRBV13,TGTGCCAGCAGCTTAGACATGAACACTGAAGCTTTCTTT,CASSLDMNTEAFF
TRBJ2-2,NA,NA,TRBV6-5,TGTGCCAGCAGTTACGAGGTGAACACCGGGGAGCTGTTTTTT,CASSYEVNTGELFF
TRBJ1-4,NA,NA,TRBV18,TGTGCCAGCTCATTTGTAGCAGCAACTAATGAAAAACTGTTTTTT,CASSFVAATNEKLFF
TRBJ2-1,TRBD1,NA,TRBV4-2,TGTGCCAGCAGCGAGCAGGGGGCCCACAATGAGCAGTTCTTC,CASSEQGAHNEQFF
TRBJ1-4,NA,NA,TRBV30,TGTGCCTGGAGTGTCCAGGGTATCCTAGAAAAACTGTTTTTT,CAWSVQGILEKLFF
TRBJ2-5,NA,NA,TRBV5-4,TGTGCCAGCAGCCGGGGACCCGAGGGGGGGGAGACCCAGTACTTC,CASSRGPEGGETQYF
TRBJ2-5,NA,once,TRBV25-1,TGTGCCAGCAGTGAACCGGCGGGACAAGAGACCCAGTACTTC,CASSEPAGQETQYF
TRBJ2-7,TRBD2,NA,TRBV18,TGTGCCAGCTCACCAGCCGGGACTAGCGGGAAGGTCGAGCAGTACTTC,CASSPAGTSGKVEQYF
TRBJ1-2,NA,NA,TRBV3-1/TRBV3-2,TGTGCCAGCAGCCAAGGACCCAGTAACTATGGCTACACCTTC,CASSQGPSNYGYTF
TRBJ2-2,NA,NA,TRBV7-2,TGTGCCAGCAGCCAAACCGGGACGGACACCGGGGAGCTGTTTTTT,CASSQTGTDTGELFF
TRBJ2-7,NA,NA,TRBV6-5,TGTGCCAGCAGTTCCGGCTGGGAGCAGTACTTC,CASSSGWEQYF
TRBJ1-2,NA,NA,TRBV19,TGTGCCAGTAGTCTCCGGGACGGCGGCTACACCTTC,CASSLRDGGYTF
TRBJ2-7,NA,NA,TRBV7-5,TGTGCCAGAAGCGGCTGGGGGCCCTCCTACGAGCAGTACTTC,CARSGWGPSYEQYF
TRBJ1-1,TRBD1,NA,TRBV5-1,TGCGCCAGCACTCTTTGGGACAGCAACACTGAAGCTTTCTTT,CASTLWDSNTEAFF
TRBJ1-2,NA,NA,TRBV7-2,TGTGCCAGCAGCCTAAATTTGCGGGACTTCTATGGCTACACCTTC,CASSLNLRDFYGYTF